The clone carrying this T cell receptor beta chain has more than one count but fewer than ten. The data belong to a study of T-cell memory formation after mild COVID-19. The CDR3 contains 14 residues. V was clipped by 5 bases and J by 8 bases, with 16 bases between them. One entry per CDR3 protein, called by TCRdb with MiXCR from the 5' RACE reads. This repertoire shows hundreds of thousands of distinct CDR3 sequences, roughly 15% found once; its top ten account for about 22%. This receptor was identified in a man aged 18 to 29 who had mild COVID-19 (a few samples of this study predate the infection). Cell type and time point are not known. The V gene is TRBV12-3 or TRBV12-4, the J gene TRBJ2-1; D is undetermined. Source material: PBMCs or a T cell subset sorted from them (not recorded which). CDR3 amino acids: CASSPTDTGHEQFF. The CDR3, as DNA: TGTGCCAGCAGTCCCACAGACACCGGGCATGAGCAGTTCTTC.